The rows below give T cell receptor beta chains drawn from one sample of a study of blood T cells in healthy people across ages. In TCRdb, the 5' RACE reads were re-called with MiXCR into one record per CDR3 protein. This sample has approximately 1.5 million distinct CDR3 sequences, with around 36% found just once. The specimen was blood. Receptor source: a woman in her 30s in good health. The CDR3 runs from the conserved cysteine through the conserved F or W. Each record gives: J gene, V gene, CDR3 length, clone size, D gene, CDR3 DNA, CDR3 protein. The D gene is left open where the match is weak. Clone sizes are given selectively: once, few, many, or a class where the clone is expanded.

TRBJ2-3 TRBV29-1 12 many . TGCAGCGCCGTCCCAACTGGATATACGCAGTATTTT CSAVPTGYTQYF
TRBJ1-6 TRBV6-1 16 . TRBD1 TGTGCCAGCAGTGAAGTGACAGGGGGAGTTAATTCACCCCTCCACTTT CASSEVTGGVNSPLHF
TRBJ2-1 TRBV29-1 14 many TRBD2 TGCAGCTCTACTAGCGGGTCCCGTATAGATGAGCAGTTCTTC CSSTSGSRIDEQFF
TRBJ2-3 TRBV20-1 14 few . TGCAGTGCTAGAGCCTCCAGTTTCACAGATACGCAGTATTTT CSARASSFTDTQYF
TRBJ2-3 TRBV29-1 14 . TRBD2 TGCAGCGTAGGGGCTAGCGGGAGAACAGATACGCAGTATTTT CSVGASGRTDTQYF
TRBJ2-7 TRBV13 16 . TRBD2 TGTGCCAGCAGCTCCACCCGACTAGCGGGGCACTACGAGCAGTACTTC CASSSTRLAGHYEQYF
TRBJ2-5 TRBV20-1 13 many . TGCAGTGCTAGAGATCGGTTCCAAGAGACCCAGTACTTC CSARDRFQETQYF
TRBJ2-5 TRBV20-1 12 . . TGCAGTGCCTCTAGCGAACAAGAGACCCAGTACTTC CSASSEQETQYF
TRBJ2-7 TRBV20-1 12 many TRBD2 TGCAGTGCTAGTCCTAGCGGGGACGAGCAGTACTTC CSASPSGDEQYF
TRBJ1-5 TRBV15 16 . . TGTGCCACCAGCAGAGACAGGACAGTTGGCAATCAGCCCCAGCATTTT CATSRDRTVGNQPQHF
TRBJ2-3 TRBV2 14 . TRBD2 TGTGCCAGCAGGGTAGCGGGAGGTCGAGATACGCAGTATTTT CASRVAGGRDTQYF
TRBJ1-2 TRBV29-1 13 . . TGCGGCGTTGACGGTGCAGGGGCGGAAGGCTACACCTTC CGVDGAGAEGYTF
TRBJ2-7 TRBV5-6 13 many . TGTGCCAGCAGCTTGGAAATCTTCTACGAGCAGTACTTC CASSLEIFYEQYF
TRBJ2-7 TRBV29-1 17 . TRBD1 TGCAGCGTTGGAGAGTCCATCACGACAGGGGAATTCAACGAGCAGTACTTC CSVGESITTGEFNEQYF
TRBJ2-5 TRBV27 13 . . TGTGCCAGCAGTTTTACAGGGATAGAGACCCAGTACTTC CASSFTGIETQYF
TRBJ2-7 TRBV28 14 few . TGTGCCAGCAGTTTATTTGCAGGGACTTACGAGCAGTACTTC CASSLFAGTYEQYF
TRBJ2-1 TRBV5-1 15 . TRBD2 TGCGCCAGCAGCCATTCTAGCGGGGTATACAATGAGCAGTTCTTC CASSHSSGVYNEQFF
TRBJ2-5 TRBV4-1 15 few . TGCGCCAGCAGCCAAGAGGGGGAACTCCAAGAGACCCAGTACTTC CASSQEGELQETQYF
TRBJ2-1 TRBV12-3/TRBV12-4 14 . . TGTGCCAGCAGGTTCTCAGGGAGAAACAATGAGCAGTTCTTC CASRFSGRNNEQFF
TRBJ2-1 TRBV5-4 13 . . TGTGCCAGCAGCGCTGATTCCATTAGTGAGCAGTTCTTC CASSADSISEQFF
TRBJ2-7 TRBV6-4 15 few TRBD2 TGTGCCAGCAGTGAAGGCAGCGGGGGCTCCTACGAGCAGTACTTC CASSEGSGGSYEQYF
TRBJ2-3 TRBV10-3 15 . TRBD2 TGTGCCATCAGTGAGTCAGGGACTAGCAAGGATACGCAGTATTTT CAISESGTSKDTQYF
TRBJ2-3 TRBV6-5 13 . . TGTGCCAGCAGACCAACTAGCTCAGATACGCAGTATTTT CASRPTSSDTQYF
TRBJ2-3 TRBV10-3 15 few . TGTGCCGTCAGTGAGTCAGCCAGGTCCCCAGATACGCAGTATTTT CAVSESARSPDTQYF
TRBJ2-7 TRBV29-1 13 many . TGCAGCGTCCGGGACGCACGGACCTACGAGCAGTACTTC CSVRDARTYEQYF
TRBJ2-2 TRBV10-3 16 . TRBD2 TGTGCCATCAGTGAAGTACTAGCGGGGAGCACCGGGGAGCTGTTTTTT CAISEVLAGSTGELFF
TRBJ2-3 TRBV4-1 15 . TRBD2 TGCGCCAGCAGCCAAGGTACTAGCGGGATAGATACGCAGTATTTT CASSQGTSGIDTQYF
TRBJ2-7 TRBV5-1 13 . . TGCGCCAGCAGTCCCGGGACCGACCAGACGCAGTACTTC CASSPGTDQTQYF
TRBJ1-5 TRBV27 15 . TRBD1 TGTGCCAGCAGTCCTTGGGACAGCCTCAATCAGCCCCAGCATTTT CASSPWDSLNQPQHF
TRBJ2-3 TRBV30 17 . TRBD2 TGTGCCTGGAGTGGGGGGAACGGGGCGGGGGTGAGAGATACGCAGTATTTT CAWSGGNGAGVRDTQYF
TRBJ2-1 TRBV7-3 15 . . TGTGCCAGCAGCTTAAGTGCCGGGTCCTACAATGAGCAGTTCTTC CASSLSAGSYNEQFF
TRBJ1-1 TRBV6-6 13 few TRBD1 TGTGCCAGCAGTCCCGGACAGGGGGTGGAAGCTTTCTTT CASSPGQGVEAFF
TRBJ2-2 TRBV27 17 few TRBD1 TGTGCCAGCACCCGACAGGGGGCGCAGGGAGTAACCGGGGAGCTGTTTTTT CASTRQGAQGVTGELFF
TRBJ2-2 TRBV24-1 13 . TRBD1 TGTGCCACCGGACAGGGAAATGGCGGGGAGCTGTTTTTT CATGQGNGGELFF
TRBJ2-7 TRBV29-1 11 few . TGCAGCGTTGAAGACCCCTACGAGCAGTACTTC CSVEDPYEQYF
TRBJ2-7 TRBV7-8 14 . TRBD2 TGTGCCAGCAGCCTCGGGACTAGCCCGGAGGAGCAGTACTTC CASSLGTSPEEQYF
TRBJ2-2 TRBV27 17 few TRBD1 TGTGCCAGCAGTTTCGGGACAGGTCCTAATCCCCCCGGGGAGCTGTTTTTT CASSFGTGPNPPGELFF
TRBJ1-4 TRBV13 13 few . TGTGCCAGCAGCTTCCGGGGGTATGAAAAACTGTTTTTT CASSFRGYEKLFF
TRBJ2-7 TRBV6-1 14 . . TGTGCCAGCAGCGCGGTGGGAGAAGGCTACGAGCAGTACTTC CASSAVGEGYEQYF
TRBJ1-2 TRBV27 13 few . TGTGCCAGCAGTACCTTACAGGGAGGTGGCTACACCTTC CASSTLQGGGYTF
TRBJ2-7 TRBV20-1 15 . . TGCAGTGCTAGTACAACCAAGGGACTCTCCCACGAGCAGTACTTC CSASTTKGLSHEQYF
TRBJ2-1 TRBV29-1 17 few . TGCAGCGTTGAGGTTTTGGAAACAGGCATCCTTAACAATGAGCAGTTCTTC CSVEVLETGILNNEQFF
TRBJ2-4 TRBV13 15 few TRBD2 TGTGCCAGCAGACTAGGACTAGCGGGACTCGAGGAGCAGTACTTC CASRLGLAGLEEQYF
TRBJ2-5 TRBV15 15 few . TGTGCCACCAGCAGAGATTCGGCAAACCAAGAGACCCAGTACTTC CATSRDSANQETQYF
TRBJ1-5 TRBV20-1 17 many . TGCAGTGCTAGAGACGGAGGGGTGATCGGTAGCAATCAGCCCCAGCATTTT CSARDGGVIGSNQPQHF
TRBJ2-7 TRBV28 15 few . TGTGCCAGCAGTTTATCGGCAGCACTGGCCTACGAGCAGTACTTC CASSLSAALAYEQYF
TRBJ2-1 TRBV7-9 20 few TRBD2 TGTGCCACCCCACCGGGGAAGGGACTAGAGTTTTCGGACTCCTACAATGAGCAGTTCTTC CATPPGKGLEFSDSYNEQFF